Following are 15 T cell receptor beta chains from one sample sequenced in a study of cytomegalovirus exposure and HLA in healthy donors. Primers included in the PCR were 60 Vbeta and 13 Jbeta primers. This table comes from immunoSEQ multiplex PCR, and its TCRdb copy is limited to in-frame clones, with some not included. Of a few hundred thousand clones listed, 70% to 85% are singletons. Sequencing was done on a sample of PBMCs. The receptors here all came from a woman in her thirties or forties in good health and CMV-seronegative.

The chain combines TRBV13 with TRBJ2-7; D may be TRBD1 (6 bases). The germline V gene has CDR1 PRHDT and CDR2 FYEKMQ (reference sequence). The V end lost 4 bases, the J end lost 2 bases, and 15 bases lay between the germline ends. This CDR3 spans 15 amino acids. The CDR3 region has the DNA TGTGCCAGCAGCTCCCCCCCACAGGGTCCCTACGAGCAGTACTTC. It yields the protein CASSSPPQGPYEQYF.

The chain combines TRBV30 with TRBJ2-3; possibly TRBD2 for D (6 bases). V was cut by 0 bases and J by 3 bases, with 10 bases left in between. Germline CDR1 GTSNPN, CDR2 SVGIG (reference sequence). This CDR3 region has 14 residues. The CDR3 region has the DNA TGTGCCTGGAGTGTGATAGGAGGGACAGATACGCAGTATTTT. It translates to CAWSVIGGTDTQYF.

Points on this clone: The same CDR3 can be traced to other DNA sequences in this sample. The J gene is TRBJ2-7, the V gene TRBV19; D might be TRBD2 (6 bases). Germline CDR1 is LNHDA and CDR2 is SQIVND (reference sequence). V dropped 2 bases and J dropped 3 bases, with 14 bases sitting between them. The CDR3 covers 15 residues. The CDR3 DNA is TGTGCCAGTAGTATAAGCGGTCAGGGACTCTACGAGCAGTACTTC. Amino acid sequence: CASSISGQGLYEQYF.

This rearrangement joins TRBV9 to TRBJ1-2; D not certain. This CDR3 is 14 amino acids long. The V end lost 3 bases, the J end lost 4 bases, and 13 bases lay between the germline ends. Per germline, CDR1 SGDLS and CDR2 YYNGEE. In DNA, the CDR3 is TGTGCCAGCAGCGGTCCAAGGGAGAGCTATGGCTACACCTTC. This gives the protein CASSGPRESYGYTF.

The CDR3 DNA is TGCAGCGTAATGGCTTCCTACGAGCAGTACTTC. Amino acids: CSVMASYEQYF. The rearrangement uses TRBV29-1 and TRBJ2-7, with D uncertain. Germline V gene data show CDR1 as SQVTM and CDR2 as ANQGSEA. The CDR3 length is 11 residues. V was pared by 6 bases and J by 1 base, with 7 bases between.

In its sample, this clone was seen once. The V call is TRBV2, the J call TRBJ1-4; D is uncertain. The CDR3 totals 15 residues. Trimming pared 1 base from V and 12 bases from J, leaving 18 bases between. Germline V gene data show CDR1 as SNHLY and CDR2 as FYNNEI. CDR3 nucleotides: TGTGCCAGCAGTGAAGGGGCCGGCGGAGGTGTAGAACTGTTTTTT. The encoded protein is CASSEGAGGGVELFF.

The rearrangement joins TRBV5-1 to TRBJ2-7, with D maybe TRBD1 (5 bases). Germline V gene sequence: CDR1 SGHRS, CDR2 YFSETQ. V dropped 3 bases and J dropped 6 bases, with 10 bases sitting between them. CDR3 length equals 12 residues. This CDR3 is CASSWGEREQYF. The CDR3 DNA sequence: TGCGCCAGCAGCTGGGGCGAACGCGAGCAGTACTTC.

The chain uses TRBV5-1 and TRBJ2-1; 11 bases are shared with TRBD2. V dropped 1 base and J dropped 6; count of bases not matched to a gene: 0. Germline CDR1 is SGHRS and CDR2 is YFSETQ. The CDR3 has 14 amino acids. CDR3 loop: CASSLLAGGNEQFF. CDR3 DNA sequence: TGCGCCAGCAGCTTGCTAGCGGGGGGCAATGAGCAGTTCTTC.

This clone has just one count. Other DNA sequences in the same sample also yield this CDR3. CDR3 in DNA: TGCGCCAGCAGCGCCCTGTGGGGGGGCAGGGCCGGGGAGCTGTTTTTT. Translation: CASSALWGGRAGELFF. V gene TRBV5-1 combines with J gene TRBJ2-2, with D possibly TRBD2 on 7 matching bases. There are 16 residues in the CDR3. Deletions cut 4 bases from V and 6 bases from J, with 19 bases between. Germline V CDR1 and CDR2: SGHRS, YFSETQ. The variable domain in full, with the rest retrieved from reference TRBV5-1 and TRBJ2-2, is KAGVTQTPRYLIKTRGQQVTLSCSPISGHRSVSWYQQTPGQGLQFLFEYFSETQRNKGNFPGRFSGRQFSNSRSEMNVSTLELGDSALYLCASSALWGGRAGELFFGEGSRLTVL.

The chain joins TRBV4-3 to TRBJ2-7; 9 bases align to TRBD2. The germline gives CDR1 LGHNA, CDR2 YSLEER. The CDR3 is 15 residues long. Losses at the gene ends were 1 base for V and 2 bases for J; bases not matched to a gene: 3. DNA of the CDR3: TGCGCCAGCAGCCAAGCGGGCGGGGGGGCCTACGAGCAGTACTTC. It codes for CASSQAGGGAYEQYF.

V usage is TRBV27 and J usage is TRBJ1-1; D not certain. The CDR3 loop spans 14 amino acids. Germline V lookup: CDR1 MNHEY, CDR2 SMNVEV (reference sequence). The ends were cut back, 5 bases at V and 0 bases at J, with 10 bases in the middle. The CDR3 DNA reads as TGTGCCAGCAGTCTAGGATACATGAACACTGAAGCTTTCTTT. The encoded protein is CASSLGYMNTEAFF.

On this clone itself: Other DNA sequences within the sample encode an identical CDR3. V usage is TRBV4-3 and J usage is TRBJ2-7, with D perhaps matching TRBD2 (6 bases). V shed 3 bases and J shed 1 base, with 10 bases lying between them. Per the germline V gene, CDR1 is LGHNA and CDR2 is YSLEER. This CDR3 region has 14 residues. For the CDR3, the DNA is TGCGCCAGCAGCCAGGGTCGGGGGTCCTACGAGCAGTACTTC. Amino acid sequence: CASSQGRGSYEQYF.

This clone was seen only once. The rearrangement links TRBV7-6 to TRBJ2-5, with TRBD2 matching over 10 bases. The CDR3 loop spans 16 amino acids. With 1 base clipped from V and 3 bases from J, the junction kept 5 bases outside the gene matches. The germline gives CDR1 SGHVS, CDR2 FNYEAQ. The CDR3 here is CASSLEGLAVEETQYF. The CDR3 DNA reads TGTGCCAGCAGCTTAGAAGGACTAGCGGTGGAAGAGACCCAGTACTTC.

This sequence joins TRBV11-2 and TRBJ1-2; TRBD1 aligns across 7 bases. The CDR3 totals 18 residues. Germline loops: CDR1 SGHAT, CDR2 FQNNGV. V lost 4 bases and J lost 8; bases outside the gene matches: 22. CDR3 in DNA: TGTGCCAGCAGCTCTTACCTGCGACAGGGAATCAGGAAGGGCGGCTACACCTTC. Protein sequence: CASSSYLRQGIRKGGYTF.

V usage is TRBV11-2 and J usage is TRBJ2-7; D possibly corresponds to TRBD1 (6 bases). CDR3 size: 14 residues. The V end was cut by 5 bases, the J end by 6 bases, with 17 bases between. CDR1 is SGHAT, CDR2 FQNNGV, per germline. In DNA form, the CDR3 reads TGTGCCAGCAGCCCCCGGTCCAGGGGAACCGAGCAGTACTTC. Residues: CASSPRSRGTEQYF.